This T cell receptor (beta chain) was obtained from a study of patients and donors after allogeneic stem cell transplantation. A single record per CDR3 protein comes from TCRdb applying MiXCR to the RT-PCR reads. The data contain approximately 140,000 distinct CDR3 sequences, roughly two fifths of them seen just once; the ten biggest clones take up about 50%. This clonotype has more than one count but fewer than ten. Germline V gene sequence: CDR1 MNHEY, CDR2 SVGAGI. The CDR3 is 17 residues long. Between the trimmed V and J ends, which lost 0 bases and 1 base, there was a span of 15 bases. Sequenced material: blood, either unsorted or a sorted T cell fraction (not recorded which). This sequence joins TRBV6-5 and TRBJ1-1; no clear D gene. The sequence was collected from a human donor who was either an allogeneic HSCT recipient or a stem cell or donor lymphocyte infusion donor (not recorded which). It is not recorded whose cells these are; they may come from a transplant donor. CDR3 in amino acids: CASSYSFFPGPNTEAFF. Here the CDR3 DNA reads TGTGCCAGCAGTTACTCGTTTTTTCCAGGCCCGAACACTGAAGCTTTCTTT.